This is a list of T cell receptor beta chains from one sample in a study of T cell responses to AZD1222 COVID-19 vaccine. The method was immunoSEQ multiplex PCR; TCRdb's version includes in-frame clones alone and lacks a portion of them. This sample has 150,000 or so clones, with approximately 94% found just once. The specimen was peripheral blood, collected on day 0 of AZD1222 vaccination. The receptors were gathered from an adult in good health. Both conserved end residues are part of each CDR3. A D gene is named only where the DNA matches it firmly. Clone sizes are given selectively: once, few, many, or a class where the clone is expanded.

v_gene,d_gene,len,abundance,j_gene,CDR3nt,CDR3aa
TRBV27,TRBD2,14,.,TRBJ2-7,TGTGCCAGCAGTCGGACTAGCGGGAGATACGAGCAGTACTTC,CASSRTSGRYEQYF
TRBV19,TRBD2,16,.,TRBJ2-1,TGTGCCAGTAGTACGTCCATAGCGGGAGAGAGGTATGAGCAGTTCTTC,CASSTSIAGERYEQFF
TRBV5-5,TRBD1,16,.,TRBJ1-1,TGTGCCAGCAGCGGGACAGGGGAGGGCATGAACACTGAAGCTTTCTTT,CASSGTGEGMNTEAFF
TRBV29-1,.,13,.,TRBJ2-2,TGCAGCGTTGATAGAGCGAACACCGGGGAGCTGTTTTTT,CSVDRANTGELFF
TRBV14,.,13,.,TRBJ1-1,TGTGCCAGCAGCCAAGGAGGCCAACGGGAAGCTTTCTTT,CASSQGGQREAFF
TRBV6-6,.,12,once,TRBJ2-2,TGTGCCAGCTGGGGATTGGCCGGGGAGCTGTTTTTT,CASWGLAGELFF
TRBV15,.,13,.,TRBJ2-7,TGTGCCACCAGCAGAGATCGGAGCTACGAGCAGTACTTC,CATSRDRSYEQYF
TRBV7-6,TRBD1,16,.,TRBJ2-2,TGTGCCAGCAGCTCCCCGGGACAGGGGAGGACCGGGGAGCTGTTTTTT,CASSSPGQGRTGELFF
TRBV5-8,.,13,.,TRBJ1-1,TGTGCCAGCAGCTTGACCAGGCTGCCTGAAGCTTTCTTT,CASSLTRLPEAFF
TRBV11-1,.,14,.,TRBJ1-2,TGTGCCAGCAGCCGAATGGGGGCCACCTATGGCTACACCTTC,CASSRMGATYGYTF
TRBV5-4,TRBD1,14,.,TRBJ1-5,TGTGCCAGCAGCCTAGACAGGGGGCTTCAGCCCCAGCATTTT,CASSLDRGLQPQHF
TRBV5-1,TRBD2,14,.,TRBJ2-3,TGCGCCAGCAGCGTCAACCGGGACTATCAACTGGAGTATTTT,CASSVNRDYQLEYF
TRBV3-1/TRBV3-2,.,14,once,TRBJ1-2,TGTGCCAGCAGCTTAGACGCCGCTAACTATGGCTACACCTTC,CASSLDAANYGYTF
TRBV6-5,.,15,.,TRBJ1-5,TGTGCCAGCGGAGGACAGCATTATAGCAATCAGCCCCAGCATTTT,CASGGQHYSNQPQHF
TRBV27,.,12,once,TRBJ1-6,TGTGCCAGCACTACCGGAGGGACACCCCTCCACTTT,CASTTGGTPLHF
TRBV5-5,TRBD1,15,.,TRBJ1-1,TGTGCCAGCAGCTGGGGACAGGGGGCGAACACTGAAGCTTTCTTT,CASSWGQGANTEAFF
TRBV10-3,.,15,once,TRBJ2-7,TGTGCCATCAGTGATCCTAGTTGGACCTCTTACGAGCAGTACTTC,CAISDPSWTSYEQYF
TRBV19,.,14,.,TRBJ1-2,TGTGCCAGTAATAGGCAGACCGGGGGCGGTGGCTACACCTTC,CASNRQTGGGGYTF
TRBV9,TRBD1,15,.,TRBJ2-1,TGTGCCAGCAGCGTACTACAGGGGGCGATGAATGAGCAGTTCTTC,CASSVLQGAMNEQFF
TRBV30,TRBD1,16,.,TRBJ2-3,TGTGCCTGGAGTGTTGGGGACAGGGGTCTCGCAGATACGCAGTATTTT,CAWSVGDRGLADTQYF
TRBV5-1,TRBD1,14,.,TRBJ2-7,TGCGCCAGCAACCGGGTCGGGACAGCAGAAAAGCAGTACTTC,CASNRVGTAEKQYF
TRBV5-5,.,17,.,TRBJ1-3,TGTGCCAGCAGCTTGGATCCGCGACTTACCTCTGGAAACACCATATATTTT,CASSLDPRLTSGNTIYF
TRBV18,.,13,.,TRBJ1-2,TGTGCCAGCTTCAGTCCCAGAGACTATGGCTACACCTTC,CASFSPRDYGYTF
TRBV7-8,.,14,.,TRBJ1-2,TGTGCCAGCAGCTTAGATGGCAGGGGCGGGGGCTACACCTTC,CASSLDGRGGGYTF
TRBV24-1,.,13,.,TRBJ1-3,TGTGCCACCTATCACAGGGCTGGAAACACCATATATTTT,CATYHRAGNTIYF
TRBV3-1/TRBV3-2,TRBD2,14,.,TRBJ2-7,TGTGCCAGCAGCCAAACTAGCGGGAGGCTCGAGCAGTACTTC,CASSQTSGRLEQYF
TRBV18,.,12,.,TRBJ1-1,TGTGCCAGCTCATCAATAAGGGGTGAAGCTTTCTTT,CASSSIRGEAFF
TRBV5-4,TRBD2,15,.,TRBJ2-5,TGTGCCAGCAGCACAGGACTAGCGGGAGGAGAGACCCAGTACTTC,CASSTGLAGGETQYF
TRBV2,.,16,.,TRBJ2-6,TGTGCCAGCAGTGGTCAGGCCTTCTCTGGGGCCAACGTCCTGACTTTC,CASSGQAFSGANVLTF
TRBV4-1,.,12,.,TRBJ2-1,TGCGCCAGCAGCCAAGGGGTAGCGGAGCAGTTCTTC,CASSQGVAEQFF
TRBV5-1,.,15,.,TRBJ1-2,TGCGCCAGCAGCTTGGAGACAGGAGCTAACTATGGCTACACCTTC,CASSLETGANYGYTF
TRBV19,TRBD1,14,.,TRBJ1-5,TGTGCCAGTAGTTTAACAGGGGCTGGTCAGCCCCAGCATTTT,CASSLTGAGQPQHF
TRBV4-1,.,15,.,TRBJ1-2,TGCGCCAGCAGCCAACCGACAGAGAAGAGCTATGGCTACACCTTC,CASSQPTEKSYGYTF
TRBV25-1,TRBD1,15,.,TRBJ2-1,TGTGCCAGCAGTGATGGGGACAGGTTCTACAATGAGCAGTTCTTC,CASSDGDRFYNEQFF
TRBV30,.,13,.,TRBJ1-6,TGTGCCTGTTTTACCCCGAACGGATCACCCCTCCACTTT,CACFTPNGSPLHF
TRBV18,.,13,once,TRBJ2-5,TGTGCCAGCTCACCACTCCGAGGAGAGACCCAGTACTTC,CASSPLRGETQYF
TRBV3-1/TRBV3-2,.,13,few,TRBJ2-5,TGTGCCAGCGTGGCAGGGCGGGGAGAGACCCAGTACTTC,CASVAGRGETQYF
TRBV4-2,.,17,.,TRBJ2-7,TGTGCCAGCAGCCCGATCCGGCTGGAGGGAGGAAGGTACGAGCAGTACTTC,CASSPIRLEGGRYEQYF
TRBV29-1,TRBD2,14,.,TRBJ2-7,TGCAGCGTTGGCGAGGGAGGGGTGGGCTACGAGCAGTACTTC,CSVGEGGVGYEQYF
TRBV11-2,.,15,.,TRBJ1-1,TGTGCCAGCAGCTACAGACAGAGTACGAACACTGAAGCTTTCTTT,CASSYRQSTNTEAFF
TRBV7-2,.,14,.,TRBJ1-5,TGTGCCAGCAGCTCCCGACAGGGCAATCAGCCCCAGCATTTT,CASSSRQGNQPQHF
TRBV7-2,.,12,.,TRBJ2-5,TGTGCCAGCAGTCTAGGTCGGGAGACCCAGTACTTC,CASSLGRETQYF
TRBV30,TRBD2,17,.,TRBJ2-1,TGTGCCTGGAGTCAGTTCTGGACTAGCGGCAACTACAATGAGCAGTTCTTC,CAWSQFWTSGNYNEQFF
TRBV11-2,.,14,.,TRBJ1-1,TGTGCCAGCAGCTCCCTTAGGGGAGGCACTGAAGCTTTCTTT,CASSSLRGGTEAFF
TRBV12-5,TRBD1,14,.,TRBJ2-7,TGTGCTAGTGCTACAAGGACAGGGACCTACGAGCAGTACTTC,CASATRTGTYEQYF
TRBV11-3,TRBD2,15,once,TRBJ2-1,TGTGCCAGCAGCCCTAGGGGGCTAGCGGGAGGGCCTATGTTCTTC,CASSPRGLAGGPMFF
TRBV3-1/TRBV3-2,.,14,.,TRBJ1-1,TGTGCCAGCAGCCAAGAGGGCCAGGCGGGTGAAGCTTTCTTT,CASSQEGQAGEAFF
TRBV15,.,15,.,TRBJ2-5,TGTGCCACCAGCAGAGATCAGGGCCGCCAAGAGACCCAGTACTTC,CATSRDQGRQETQYF
TRBV10-3,.,15,.,TRBJ1-5,TGTGCCATCAGTGAGTCACCAGATAGCAATCAGCCCCAGCATTTT,CAISESPDSNQPQHF
TRBV5-1,.,13,.,TRBJ2-7,TGCGCCAGCAGCTTGGACAGCGACTACGAGCAGTACTTC,CASSLDSDYEQYF